This TCR beta chain was sequenced for a study of OX40 agonist ivuxolimab in advanced cancers. Study summary: Patients took ivuxolimab, an agonistic anti-OX40 (CD134) antibody. Study findings and constraints: Both CD4+ and CD8+ T cell populations in blood had undergone clonal expansion by week 6 at 0.1 to 3.0 mg/kg. Averaging showed that CD8+ T cells had more expanded clones than CD4+ did.

The sample holds a few counts of this clone. Antigen specificity is unknown. In germline, CDR1 is LNHDA, CDR2 SQIVND (reference sequence). The CDR3 loop spans 14 amino acids. V dropped 6 bases and J dropped 4 bases, with 12 bases sitting between them. This table comes from immunoSEQ multiplex PCR, and its TCRdb copy is limited to in-frame clones, with some not included. This table holds some 77,000 clones, approximately 83% found once. The sequencing here drew on CD4+ or CD8+ T cells sorted from blood, taken in a trial of the OX40 agonist ivuxolimab. V is TRBV19 and J is TRBJ1-4, with D uncertain. The sequence derives from an adult with an advanced solid tumor such as melanoma, head and neck, liver or kidney cancer. The CDR3 nucleotides are TGTGCCAGTAGCAAGGGCGGCTATAATGAAAAACTGTTTTTT. It codes for CASSKGGYNEKLFF.